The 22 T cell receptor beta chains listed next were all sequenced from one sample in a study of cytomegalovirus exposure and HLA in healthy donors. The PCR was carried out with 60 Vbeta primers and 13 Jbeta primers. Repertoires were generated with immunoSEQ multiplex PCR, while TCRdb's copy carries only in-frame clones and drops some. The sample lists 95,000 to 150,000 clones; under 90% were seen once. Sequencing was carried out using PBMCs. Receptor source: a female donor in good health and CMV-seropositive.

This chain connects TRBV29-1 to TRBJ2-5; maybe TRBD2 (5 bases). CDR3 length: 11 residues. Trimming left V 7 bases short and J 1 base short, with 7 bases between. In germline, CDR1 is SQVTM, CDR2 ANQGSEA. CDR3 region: CSGGGQETQYF. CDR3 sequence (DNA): TGCAGCGGTGGAGGCCAAGAGACCCAGTACTTC.

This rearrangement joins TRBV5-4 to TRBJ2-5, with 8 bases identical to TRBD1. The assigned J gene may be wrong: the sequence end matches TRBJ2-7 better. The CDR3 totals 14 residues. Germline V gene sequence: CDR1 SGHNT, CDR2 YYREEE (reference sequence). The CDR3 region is CASSQGQVPYEQYF. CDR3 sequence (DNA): TGTGCCAGCAGCCAGGGACAGGTTCCCTACGAGCAGTACTTC.

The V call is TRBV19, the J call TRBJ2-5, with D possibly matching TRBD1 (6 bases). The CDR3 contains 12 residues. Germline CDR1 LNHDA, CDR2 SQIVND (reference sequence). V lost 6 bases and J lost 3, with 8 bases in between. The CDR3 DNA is TGTGCCAGTAGGGACAGTGAAGAGACCCAGTACTTC. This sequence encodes CASRDSEETQYF.

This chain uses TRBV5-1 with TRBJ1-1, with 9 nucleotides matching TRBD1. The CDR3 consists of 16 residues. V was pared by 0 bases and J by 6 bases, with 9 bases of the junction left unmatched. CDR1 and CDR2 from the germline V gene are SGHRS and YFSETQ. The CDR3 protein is CASSLAGQDRGSEAFF. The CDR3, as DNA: TGCGCCAGCAGCTTGGCCGGGCAGGACAGGGGTTCTGAAGCTTTCTTT.

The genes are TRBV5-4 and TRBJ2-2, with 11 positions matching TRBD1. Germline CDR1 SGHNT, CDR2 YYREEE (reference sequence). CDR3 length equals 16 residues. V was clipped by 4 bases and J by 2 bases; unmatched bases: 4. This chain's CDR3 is CASSGGQGGNTGELFF. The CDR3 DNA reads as TGTGCCAGCAGCGGGGGACAGGGGGGAAACACCGGGGAGCTGTTTTTT.

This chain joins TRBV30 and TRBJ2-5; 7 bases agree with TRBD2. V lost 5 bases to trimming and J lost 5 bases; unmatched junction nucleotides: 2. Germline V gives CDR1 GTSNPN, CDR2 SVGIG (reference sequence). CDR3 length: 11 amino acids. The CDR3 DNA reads TGTGCCTGGGGGACTATCGAGACCCAGTACTTC. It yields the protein CAWGTIETQYF.

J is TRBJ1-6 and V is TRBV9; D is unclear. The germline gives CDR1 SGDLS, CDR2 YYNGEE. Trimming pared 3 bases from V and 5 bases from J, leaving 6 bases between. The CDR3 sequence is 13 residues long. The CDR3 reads CASSERDNSPLHF. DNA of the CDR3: TGTGCCAGCAGCGAACGGGATAATTCACCCCTCCACTTT.

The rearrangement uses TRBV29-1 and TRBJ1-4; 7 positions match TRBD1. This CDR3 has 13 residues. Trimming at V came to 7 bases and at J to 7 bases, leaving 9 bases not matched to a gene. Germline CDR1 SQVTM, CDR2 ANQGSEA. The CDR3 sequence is CSAKTGLTEKLFF. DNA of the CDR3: TGCAGCGCCAAGACAGGGTTGACTGAAAAACTGTTTTTT. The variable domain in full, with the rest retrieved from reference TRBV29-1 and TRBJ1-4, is SAVISQKPSRDICQRGTSLTIQCQVDSQVTMMFWYRQQPGQSLTLIATANQGSEATYESGFVIDKFPISRPNLTFSTLTVSNMSPEDSSIYLCSAKTGLTEKLFFGSGTQLSVL.

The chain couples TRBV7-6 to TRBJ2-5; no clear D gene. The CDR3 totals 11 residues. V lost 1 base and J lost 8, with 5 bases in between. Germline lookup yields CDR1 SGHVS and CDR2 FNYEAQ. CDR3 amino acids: CASSLESTQYF. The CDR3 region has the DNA TGTGCCAGCAGCTTAGAGAGTACCCAGTACTTC.

CDR3: CASSGTSGGSYNEQFF. The CDR3 DNA reads as TGTGCCAGCAGCGGGACTAGCGGGGGGTCTTACAATGAGCAGTTCTTC. The chain couples TRBV5-4 to TRBJ2-1; TRBD2 aligns across 15 bases. V dropped 4 bases and J dropped 4; count of bases not matched to a gene: 3. CDR3 length: 16 amino acids. Germline V CDR1 and CDR2: SGHNT, YYREEE (reference sequence). The variable domain in full, completed from reference TRBV5-4 and TRBJ2-1, reads ETGVTQSPTHLIKTRGQQVTLRCSSQSGHNTVSWYQQALGQGPQFIFQYYREEENGRGNFPPRFSGLQFPNYSSELNVNALELDDSALYLCASSGTSGGSYNEQFFGPGTRLTVL.

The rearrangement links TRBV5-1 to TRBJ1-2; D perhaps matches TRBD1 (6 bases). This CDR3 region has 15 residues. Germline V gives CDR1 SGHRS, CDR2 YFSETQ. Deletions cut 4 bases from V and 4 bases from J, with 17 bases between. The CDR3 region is CASSQEQGPGYGYTF. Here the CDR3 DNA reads TGCGCCAGCAGCCAGGAACAGGGCCCTGGCTATGGCTACACCTTC.

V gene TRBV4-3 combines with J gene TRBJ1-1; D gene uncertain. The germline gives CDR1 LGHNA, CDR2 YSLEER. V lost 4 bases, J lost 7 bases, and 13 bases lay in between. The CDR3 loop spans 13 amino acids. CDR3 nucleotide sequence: TGCGCCAGCAGCCCCGGGGAGGGCGGTGAAGCTTTCTTT. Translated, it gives CASSPGEGGEAFF.

CDR3 amino acids: CASRVTSGVETQYF. The CDR3 region has the DNA TGTGCCAGCAGGGTGACTAGCGGGGTGGAGACCCAGTACTTC. The rearrangement uses TRBV2 and TRBJ2-5; 11 bases fit TRBD2. With 6 bases clipped from V and 5 bases from J, the junction kept 5 bases outside the gene matches. Germline V gives CDR1 SNHLY, CDR2 FYNNEI. CDR3 length: 14 residues.

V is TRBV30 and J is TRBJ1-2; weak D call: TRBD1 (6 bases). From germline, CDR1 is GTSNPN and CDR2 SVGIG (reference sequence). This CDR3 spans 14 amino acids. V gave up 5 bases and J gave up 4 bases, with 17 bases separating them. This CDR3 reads CAWGTKQGSYGYTF. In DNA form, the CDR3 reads TGTGCCTGGGGGACTAAACAGGGATCCTATGGCTACACCTTC.

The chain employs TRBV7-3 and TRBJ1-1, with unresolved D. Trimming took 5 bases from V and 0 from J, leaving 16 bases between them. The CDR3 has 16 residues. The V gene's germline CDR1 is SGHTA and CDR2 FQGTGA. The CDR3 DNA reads TGTGCCAGCAGCAGGTTCGAAGCGGGCCTGAACACTGAAGCTTTCTTT. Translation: CASSRFEAGLNTEAFF.

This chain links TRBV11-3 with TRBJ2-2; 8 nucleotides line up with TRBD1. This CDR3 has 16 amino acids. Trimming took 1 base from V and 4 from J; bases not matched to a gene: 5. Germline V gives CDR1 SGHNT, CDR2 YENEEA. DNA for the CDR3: TGTGCCAGCAGCTTAGTTAGGACAGGGCGCACCGGGGAGCTGTTTTTT. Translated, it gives CASSLVRTGRTGELFF.

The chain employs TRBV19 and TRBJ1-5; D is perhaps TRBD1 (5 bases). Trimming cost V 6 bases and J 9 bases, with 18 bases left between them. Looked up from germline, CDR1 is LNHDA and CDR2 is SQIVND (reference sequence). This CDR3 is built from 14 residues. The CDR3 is CASRDGGTPGPQHF. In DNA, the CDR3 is TGTGCCAGTAGAGACGGAGGGACCCCAGGGCCCCAGCATTTT.

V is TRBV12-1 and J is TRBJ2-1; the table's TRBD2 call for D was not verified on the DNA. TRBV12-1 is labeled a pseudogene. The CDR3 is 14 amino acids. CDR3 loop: CATSSGGLYNEQFF. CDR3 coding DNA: TGTGCCACTTCCAGCGGGGGACTTTACAATGAGCAGTTCTTC.

In nucleotides, the CDR3 is TGTGCCAGCAGCTTATCTAGCGGCGAGCAGTTCTTC. Translation: CASSLSSGEQFF. The genes are TRBV7-9 and TRBJ2-1, with 7 bases matching TRBD2. The CDR3 runs to 12 residues. Germline V CDR1 and CDR2: SEHNR, FQNEAQ (reference sequence). V trimming: 2 bases; J trimming: 10 bases; junction bases outside the gene matches: 2. The full variable domain, rest sourced from reference TRBV7-9 and TRBJ2-1, is DTGVSQNPRHKITKRGQNVTFRCDPISEHNRLYWYRQTLGQGPEFLTYFQNEAQLEKSRLLSDRFSAERPKGSFSTLEIQRTEQGDSAMYLCASSLSSGEQFFGPGTRLTVL.

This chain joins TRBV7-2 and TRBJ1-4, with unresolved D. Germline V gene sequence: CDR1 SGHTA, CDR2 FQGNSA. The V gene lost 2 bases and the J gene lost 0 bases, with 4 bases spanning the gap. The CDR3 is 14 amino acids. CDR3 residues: CASSLRATNEKLFF. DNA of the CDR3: TGTGCCAGCAGCTTACGGGCAACTAATGAAAAACTGTTTTTT.

In DNA, the CDR3 is TGTGCCAGCGGACCGACGGGGGGGAACACTGAAGCTTTCTTT. Protein: CASGPTGGNTEAFF. V gene TRBV11-2 combines with J gene TRBJ1-1, with D tentatively TRBD1 (5 bases). Trimming pared 8 bases from V and 1 base from J, leaving 14 bases between. The germline V gene has CDR1 SGHAT and CDR2 FQNNGV. The CDR3 has 14 amino acids.

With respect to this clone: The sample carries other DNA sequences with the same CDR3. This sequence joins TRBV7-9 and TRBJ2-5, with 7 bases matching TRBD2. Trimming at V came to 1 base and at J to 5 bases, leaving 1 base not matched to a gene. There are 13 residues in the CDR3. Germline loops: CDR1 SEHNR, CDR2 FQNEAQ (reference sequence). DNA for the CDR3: TGTGCCAGCAGCTTAGTCGGGGGGGAGACCCAGTACTTC. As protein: CASSLVGGETQYF.